This T cell receptor (beta chain) was identified during a study of blood T cell repertoires in COVID-19. The J segment lost 6 bases and the V segment lost 6 bases, leaving 7 bases of the junction unmatched. CDR1 and CDR2 (germline): MNHEY, SVGAGI. This CDR3 contains 13 residues. Data came from immunoSEQ multiplex PCR; TCRdb stores just in-frame clones and leaves some out. The sample carries fewer than 200,000 clones, 70% to 85% recorded once. Material for sequencing was PBMCs or T cells enriched from blood (not recorded which). The clonotype was recovered from a man aged 50-60 years who had recovered from COVID-19. The genes are TRBV6-5 and TRBJ1-1; 7 bases align to TRBD1. Written as DNA, the CDR3 is TGTGCCAGCAGCATGACAGGGACCGCTGAAGCTTTCTTT. Translated, it gives CASSMTGTAEAFF.